Given below is one T cell receptor (beta chain) in context. The entry originates in a study of control samples from healthy donors and cancer patients. Deletions cut 0 bases from V and 10 bases from J, with 14 bases between. CDR3 size: 15 residues. CDR1 is SGDLS, CDR2 YYNGEE, per germline. The assay was immunoSEQ multiplex PCR, and TCRdb's table has in-frame clones only and misses some. This table holds 100,000 to 150,000 clones, 80% to 90% found once. The rearrangement uses TRBV9 and TRBJ1-6; D unclear. Sequencing used blood. This receptor was taken from a man aged 40-49 years in good health. The CDR3, as DNA: TGTGCCAGCAGCGTAGACCTAGTTTGGAGATCACCCCTCCACTTT. Protein: CASSVDLVWRSPLHF.